This T cell receptor (beta chain) was recorded in a study of Ad26.COV2.S vaccination and SARS-CoV-2 variants (dated by TCRdb to 2020 to 2023). With regard to the full study: Vaccine-arm donors were drawn from COV1001, a multicentre, randomized, double-blind, placebo-controlled phase I-IIa trial of Ad26.COV2.S in healthy adults. Trial participants were randomized into five groups of five, in which low-dose or high-dose Ad26.COV2.S was given once or twice, or placebo was given on both occasions. The specificity and breadth of SARS-CoV-2-reactive T cell receptors after Ad26.COV2.S vaccination were assessed by TCRbeta repertoire sequencing. Investigators did not know the trial group allocation while performing experiments and assessing outcomes. Dosing of Ad26.COV2.S was intramuscular, at either 5x10^10 or 1x10^11 viral particles, delivered as one shot or as two shots spaced 56 days apart. A total of roughly 32 samples were included in the TCR-sequenced set, comprising some 20 Ad26.COV2.S vaccine recipients, 5 placebo recipients and 8 SARS-CoV-2 convalescent individuals. On the study overall, not on this receptor specifically: After vaccination, substantial breadth of spike-specific CD8+ and CD4+ T cell responses was reported. The study was not powered to compare responses between vaccine doses or regimens. Higher spike-specific TCR breadth was observed in Ad26.COV2.S recipients than in placebo recipients (P = 0.0014). Non-spike TCR breadth was comparable between vaccine and placebo recipients, consistent with the vaccine containing only spike. It was noted by the authors that total T cell responses may have been underestimated by the TCR breadth and depth analyses.

On this clone itself: Its antigen is still unknown. No much larger clone exists at a distance of one base, and base qualities are not known.

The sample's treatment or condition label, in plain terms: 15 to 20 received Ad26.COV2.S at low or high dose, single or two shots; roughly five received placebo; per-sample allocation not given. For vaccine and placebo recipients, repertoires were sequenced using samples collected on day 63 after the first injection. Cohort 1b enrolled about two dozen adults aged 18-55 years at a single site in Boston, USA, between 29 July and 7 August 2020. Ad26.COV2.S was a replication-incompetent adenovirus type 26 vector that expressed a prefusion-stabilized SARS-CoV-2 spike protein derived from the original Wuhan strain. The immunoSEQ Assay was used to sequence TCRbeta CDR3 regions. After extraction, genomic DNA underwent amplification by bias-controlled multiplex PCR, followed by high-throughput sequencing. The authors processed their data as follows. Collapsing and filtering of sequences were performed to quantify the absolute abundance of each unique TCRbeta CDR3 region. T cell fraction was estimated by normalization of TCRbeta template counts to usable DNA, with usable DNA being measured through amplification of reference genes present in all nucleated cells. Repertoire TCRs were annotated as SARS-CoV-2-specific when V gene, CDR3 amino acid sequence and J gene were exactly matched to a known reactive TCR set. The reference SARS-CoV-2 TCR set was derived from MIRA and filtered for enrichment in COVID-19-positive ImmuneCODE repertoires, a step that removed public or cross-reactive TCRs. Using the MIRA antigens, annotated TCRs were further analysed by specific ORF or by position within an ORF. Breadth was defined as annotated unique rearrangements over total unique productive rearrangements; depth was the summed frequency of those rearrangements. TCR breadth was compared between groups using two-sided Wilcoxon rank-sum tests. TCRdb carries this immuneACCESS record with in-frame sequences only. Its versions omit some clonotypes, under half of them owing to an unresolved V gene in the studies checked, with the rest unexplained. That table furnishes V, J and clone size, whereas the DNA furnished D and trimming. The sample profile shows some 340,000 clones; around 81% of them were found once. Of the sample, 2% to 2.5% is held by the ten largest clones.

This clonotype originated in a person between 18 and 65 years old who received the Ad26.COV2.S COVID-19 vaccine or a placebo. The material was peripheral blood, obtained in a trial of Ad26.COV2.S vaccine versus placebo.

CDR3 region: CASSETAGGPGETQYF. The DNA sequence reads TGTGCCAGCAGTGAAACAGCGGGGGGGCCTGGGGAGACCCAGTACTTC. The chain joins TRBV6-1 to TRBJ2-5, with TRBD2 identical over 10 junction bases. The V end gives up 2 bases and the J end 5 bases, leaving 8 bases in the junction not matched to a gene. The CDR3 spans 16 residues, from the cysteine through the phenylalanine. The only DNA kept is the CDR3, 48 bases in frame from the first base. CDR1 and CDR2, looked up from the germline V gene, are MNHNS and SASEGT.